The source of this T cell receptor beta chain is a study of cytomegalovirus exposure and HLA in healthy donors. Findings and limits, study-wide: The records held CMV serostatus as the only immune exposure information. Upon later analysis, HLA-associated TCR beta chains proved more clonally expanded than other, equally common chains. A later analysis reportedly found that, within productive TCRs, an Asian-associated ancestry cluster had fewer N-insertions than the mean observed across the roughly 700 donors.

From germline, CDR1 is SGHTA and CDR2 FQGTGA. The CDR3 has 15 amino acids. After removal of 2 bases from V and 6 bases from J, the junction contained 4 bases not matched to a gene. This clone was seen at least ten times. Its specificity is unknown. Use of 60 Vbeta and 13 Jbeta primers characterized the PCR. Assay: immunoSEQ multiplex PCR; the TCRdb copy retains only in-frame clones and omits some. The sample carries 90,000 to 110,000 clones, roughly 13% recorded once. The chain carries TRBV7-3 and TRBJ2-2; 9 positions agree with TRBD2. Sequencing was performed on PBMCs. The TCR sequence derives from a middle-aged man in good health and CMV-seropositive. CDR3 sequence: CASSLASGIPGELFF. In DNA form, the CDR3 reads TGTGCCAGCAGCTTAGCTAGCGGGATCCCCGGGGAGCTGTTTTTT. Drawing the rest from reference TRBV7-3 and TRBJ2-2, the complete variable domain is GAGVSQTPSNKVTEKGKYVELRCDPISGHTALYWYRQSLGQGPEFLIYFQGTGAADDSGLPNDRFFAVRPEGSVSTLKIQRTERGDSAVYLCASSLASGIPGELFFGEGSRLTVL.